What follows describes a single TCR beta chain. Its antigen is unidentified. With 4 bases removed from V and 9 bases from J, the gap between germline ends came to 16 bases. The CDR3 has 15 residues. In germline, CDR1 is MNHEY, CDR2 SMNVEV (reference sequence). A multiplex PCR was run with 60 Vbeta primers and 13 Jbeta primers. TCRdb's copy holds only in-frame clones and misses some; the assay was immunoSEQ multiplex PCR. The sample yields about 31,000 clones, roughly two fifths seen once. The data originate from a study of cytomegalovirus exposure and HLA in healthy donors. Whole-study findings and limits: Apart from CMV serostatus, no immune exposure information was available. The investigators catalogued 164 TCR beta chains as cytomegalovirus-associated.

While unrecorded immune exposures were likely, the donors were nominally healthy when sampled. The rearrangement links TRBV27 to TRBJ1-6, with D tentatively TRBD1 (5 bases). Specimen: PBMCs. The sequence came from a woman aged 45 to 65 in good health and CMV-seronegative. The CDR3 DNA is TGTGCCAGCAGTTCGGCCGGGGGGGATTCTTCACCCCTCCACTTT. The encoded protein is CASSSAGGDSSPLHF.